Reported below is one T cell receptor beta chain. Only one count was recorded for this clone. The target of this receptor is not known. The record has no base qualities; no much larger clone is one base away. Ends trimmed: V by 1 base, J by 0 bases; bases unmatched to a gene: 4. The CDR3 contains 17 residues, cysteine and phenylalanine counted. Just CDR3 DNA is preserved here, 51 bases in frame from base 1. According to the germline V gene, CDR1 reads MGHRA and CDR2 reads YSYEKL. One collaborating source in Seattle enrolled patients during active infection and followed them longitudinally through the course of disease. Collaborating institutions collected whole blood in K2EDTA tubes following their own protocols. For TCRbeta analysis, collaborator samples were shipped as frozen whole blood, as isolated PBMCs, or as DNA extracted from either sample type. These data are taken from a study of blood T cell repertoires in COVID-19 (dated by TCRdb to 2018 to 2020). About the investigation overall: Samples covering the acute and convalescent phases of COVID-19 were provided by collaborators in the United States, Italy and Spain. Sample metadata almost always included a de-identified subject ID, COVID-19 status, age in years and sex. A freely available public database, intended as a resource for researchers studying the immune response to SARS-CoV-2, is where the repertoires were released. Samples were obtained from the ongoing ImmuneRACE study (first 160 participants) and from approximately 1,200 subjects provided by 6 global collaborators. Deeply sampled blood TCRbeta repertoires from subjects exposed to, actively infected with, or recovered from COVID-19 were included in the dataset. Where available, HLA class I and class II types were obtained from metadata supplied by the sample provider rather than from assay-based typing. The prospective study material was composed of cDNA or gDNA derived from T cells, B-cell-depleted T cells, or PBMCs.

Study-wide findings and limitations: Clinical and demographic metadata were provided uncurated, with the amount varying by source and participant.

TCRbeta CDR3 regions were amplified from genomic DNA using the immunoSEQ Assay, a bias-controlled multiplex PCR. As for the original processing: The number of nucleated cells in each sample was estimated from the amplification of reference gene primers within the assay. Sequence reads were collapsed and filtered to measure the absolute abundance of every unique TCRbeta CDR3 rearrangement. For each sample, productive Simpson clonality was calculated by taking the square root of Simpson's diversity index across productive rearrangements. TCRdb provides this immuneACCESS table in a form limited to in-frame rearrangements. Some clones are lacking; in checked studies, under half of them reflect an unresolved V gene, and why the rest are absent is not known. D and trimming were read from the DNA, whereas the V and J calls and clone size are those reported in that table. This sample gives hundreds of thousands of clones in total; 83% of them show up just once. 1.3% of the sample is held by the ten biggest clonotypes.

The source of this sequence is a woman in her 30s with COVID-19, enrolled during active disease. The specimen sequenced was peripheral blood. The rearranged segments are TRBV4-1 and TRBJ2-4, with TRBD2 matching 9 junction bases. The encoded CDR3 is CASSQAAGGLAKNIQYF. In nucleotide form, the sequence is TGCGCCAGCAGCCAAGCCGCGGGGGGGTTAGCCAAAAACATTCAGTACTTC.